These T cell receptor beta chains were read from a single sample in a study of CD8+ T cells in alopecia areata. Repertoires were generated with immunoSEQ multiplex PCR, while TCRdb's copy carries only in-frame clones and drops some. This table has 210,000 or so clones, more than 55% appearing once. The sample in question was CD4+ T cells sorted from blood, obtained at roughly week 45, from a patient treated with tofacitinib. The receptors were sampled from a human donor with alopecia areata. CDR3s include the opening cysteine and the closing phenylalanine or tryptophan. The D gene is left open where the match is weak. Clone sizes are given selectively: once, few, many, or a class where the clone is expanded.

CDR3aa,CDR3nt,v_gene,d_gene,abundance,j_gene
CSVDNPDRDYGYTF,TGCAGCGTGGACAACCCGGACAGGGACTATGGCTACACCTTC,TRBV29-1,TRBD1,-,TRBJ1-2
CASSLERVHEQYF,TGTGCCAGCAGCTTAGAAAGGGTCCACGAGCAGTACTTC,TRBV11-2,-,-,TRBJ2-7
CAISESVGKGTSGANVLTF,TGTGCCATCAGTGAGTCTGTTGGCAAAGGGACCTCTGGGGCCAACGTCCTGACTTTC,TRBV10-3,-,-,TRBJ2-6
CASSATPGANYGYTF,TGTGCCAGCAGTGCCACACCCGGGGCTAACTATGGCTACACCTTC,TRBV6-5,-,few,TRBJ1-2
CSGTGVLNTEAFF,TGCAGCGGGACAGGGGTATTGAACACTGAAGCTTTCTTT,TRBV29-1,TRBD1,few,TRBJ1-1
CSGLNRNTEAFF,TGCAGCGGACTTAATAGGAACACTGAAGCTTTCTTT,TRBV29-1,-,-,TRBJ1-1
CASSLAAGGGSETQYF,TGCGCCAGCAGCTTGGCGGCGGGGGGAGGCTCAGAGACCCAGTACTTC,TRBV5-1,TRBD2,-,TRBJ2-5
CASSPSGQGYNEQFF,TGCGCCAGCAGCCCGTCGGGACAGGGGTACAATGAGCAGTTCTTC,TRBV5-1,TRBD1,-,TRBJ2-1
CASSLILGQGVNSPLHF,TGCGCCAGCAGCTTGATCCTGGGACAGGGAGTTAATTCACCCCTCCACTTT,TRBV5-1,TRBD1,-,TRBJ1-6
CASSQDVAGGFTQYF,TGCGCCAGCAGCCAAGACGTGGCAGGGGGGTTCACCCAGTACTTC,TRBV4-3,-,-,TRBJ2-5
CASSPLASSYEQYF,TGTGCCAGCAGCCCCCTTGCGAGCTCCTACGAGCAGTACTTC,TRBV7-2,-,-,TRBJ2-7
CASSEHRVEETQYF,TGTGCCAGCAGTGAACACAGGGTCGAAGAGACCCAGTACTTC,TRBV25-1,-,-,TRBJ2-5
CSVEWGTDTQYF,TGCAGCGTTGAGTGGGGCACAGATACGCAGTATTTT,TRBV29-1,-,-,TRBJ2-3
CASSQGMGNTEAFF,TGTGCCAGCAGTCAAGGAATGGGGAACACTGAAGCTTTCTTT,TRBV7-3,-,few,TRBJ1-1
CASSTNGLAKNIQYF,TGTGCCAGTAGTACCAACGGTCTAGCCAAAAACATTCAGTACTTC,TRBV19,-,-,TRBJ2-4
CSARQGWNTEAFF,TGCAGCGCTCGACAGGGATGGAACACTGAAGCTTTCTTT,TRBV29-1,TRBD1,-,TRBJ1-1
CASSLDKNTEAFF,TGTGCCAGCAGCTTAGACAAGAACACTGAAGCTTTCTTT,TRBV7-2,-,-,TRBJ1-1
CATSPTNDSPLHF,TGTGCCACCTCACCCACCAACGATTCACCCCTCCACTTT,TRBV28,-,-,TRBJ1-6
CSAFHRGETDTQYF,TGCAGCGCCTTTCACAGGGGGGAGACAGATACGCAGTATTTT,TRBV29-1,TRBD1,few,TRBJ2-3
CSVASGRSNQPQHF,TGCAGCGTTGCCTCAGGGAGAAGCAATCAGCCCCAGCATTTT,TRBV29-1,-,-,TRBJ1-5
CASSYSETQYF,TGTGCCAGCAGTTACTCCGAGACCCAGTACTTC,TRBV6-6,-,-,TRBJ2-5
CAWQDSGANVLTF,TGTGCCTGGCAGGACTCTGGGGCCAACGTCCTGACTTTC,TRBV30,-,-,TRBJ2-6
CASSHRGEKLFF,TGTGCCAGCAGTCATCGGGGAGAAAAACTGTTTTTT,TRBV27,-,once,TRBJ1-4
CSVPTGTSNTEAFF,TGCAGCGTTCCAACCGGGACATCGAACACTGAAGCTTTCTTT,TRBV29-1,-,-,TRBJ1-1
CATSRDPGQSNEKLFF,TGTGCCACCAGCAGAGACCCGGGACAGTCAAATGAAAAACTGTTTTTT,TRBV15,TRBD1,few,TRBJ1-4
CSRRMGGHNQPQHF,TGCAGCCGACGAATGGGGGGGCACAATCAGCCCCAGCATTTT,TRBV29-1,-,-,TRBJ1-5
CASSQDLLGGYGYTF,TGCGCCAGCAGCCAAGATTTACTAGGGGGCTATGGCTACACCTTC,TRBV4-3,-,few,TRBJ1-2
CASTYSGLQGLGYTF,TGTGCCAGTACCTACTCCGGGCTACAGGGCCTCGGCTACACCTTC,TRBV19,-,-,TRBJ1-2
CASSMGRTDMFGYTF,TGTGCCAGTAGTATGGGACGGACAGACATGTTTGGCTACACCTTC,TRBV19,-,-,TRBJ1-2
CASSPSGDGYTF,TGTGCCAGCAGTCCCTCCGGGGACGGCTACACCTTC,TRBV6-5,-,once,TRBJ1-2
CAWSVPTLETGELFF,TGTGCCTGGAGTGTACCGACCCTGGAGACCGGGGAGCTGTTTTTT,TRBV30,-,-,TRBJ2-2
CASSPWSGGWNEQFF,TGTGCCAGCAGCCCCTGGAGCGGGGGGTGGAATGAGCAGTTCTTC,TRBV7-9,TRBD2,-,TRBJ2-1
CATSISGDSYEQYF,TGTGCCACCAGCATTAGCGGGGACTCCTACGAGCAGTACTTC,TRBV15,TRBD2,once,TRBJ2-7
CASSVGGGGDSYEQYF,TGTGCCAGCAGCGTAGGGGGTGGAGGGGACTCCTACGAGCAGTACTTC,TRBV9,-,-,TRBJ2-7
CSVGQIHTDTQYF,TGCAGCGTAGGACAGATCCACACAGATACGCAGTATTTT,TRBV29-1,-,-,TRBJ2-3
CAPLAGDTDTQYF,TGTGCTCCACTAGCGGGGGACACAGATACGCAGTATTTT,TRBV10-3,TRBD2,-,TRBJ2-3
CASAAKVAGELFF,TGCGCCAGCGCGGCCAAGGTGGCCGGGGAGCTGTTTTTT,TRBV5-1,-,once,TRBJ2-2
CASSQRTSGASYEQYF,TGCGCCAGCAGCCAGAGGACTAGCGGAGCCTCCTACGAGCAGTACTTC,TRBV4-1,TRBD2,-,TRBJ2-7
CASSQNIAGNYGYTF,TGCGCCAGCAGCCAAAATATCGCAGGAAACTATGGCTACACCTTC,TRBV4-3,-,-,TRBJ1-2
CASSYSAWTGTRWTF,TGTGCCAGCAGTTACTCGGCTTGGACGGGAACACGGTGGACCTTC,TRBV6-5,-,-,TRBJ1-2
CSVGAGHGYTF,TGCAGCGTTGGTGCAGGACACGGCTACACCTTC,TRBV29-1,-,-,TRBJ1-2
CASSSGHRGANVLTF,TGTGCCAGCAGTTCGGGACACCGAGGGGCCAACGTCCTGACTTTC,TRBV2,-,-,TRBJ2-6
CAWTPFGTLVPYGYTF,TGTGCCTGGACTCCCTTTGGCACACTCGTTCCTTATGGCTACACCTTC,TRBV30,-,-,TRBJ1-2
CSVVLGADTQYF,TGCAGCGTTGTTCTGGGGGCAGATACGCAGTATTTT,TRBV29-1,-,-,TRBJ2-3
CASSTGFSTDTQYF,TGTGCCAGCAGTACGGGGTTCAGCACAGATACGCAGTATTTT,TRBV2,-,-,TRBJ2-3
CAWSVLSPPYTF,TGTGCCTGGAGTGTACTTTCACCCCCCTACACCTTC,TRBV30,-,-,TRBJ1-2
CASSQHVSNYGYTF,TGTGCCAGCAGCCAACATGTCTCTAACTATGGCTACACCTTC,TRBV14,-,few,TRBJ1-2
CAISDQRTDTQYF,TGTGCCATCAGTGACCAGCGGACAGATACGCAGTATTTT,TRBV10-3,-,-,TRBJ2-3
CASSRGPALNTGELFF,TGTGCCAGCAGCCGAGGCCCCGCCTTGAACACCGGGGAGCTGTTTTTT,TRBV5-6,-,few,TRBJ2-2
CSVPTGPRGNEQLF,TGCAGCGTTCCGACAGGGCCCCGGGGAAATGAGCAGCTCTTC,TRBV29-1,TRBD1,-,TRBJ2-1
CAWSAPNEQFF,TGTGCCTGGAGCGCTCCGAATGAGCAGTTCTTC,TRBV30,-,-,TRBJ2-1
CAWSPWGTQNQPQHF,TGTGCCTGGAGTCCATGGGGGACACAGAATCAGCCCCAGCATTTT,TRBV30,-,-,TRBJ1-5
CASSLGSSKETQYF,TGTGCCAGCAGCTTAGGGAGTTCCAAAGAGACCCAGTACTTC,TRBV7-3,-,few,TRBJ2-5
CASSLVGYEQYF,TGTGCCAGCAGCTTAGTAGGGTACGAGCAGTACTTC,TRBV7-9,-,-,TRBJ2-7
CASRRDRAGTGELFF,TGCGCCAGCAGACGTGACAGGGCGGGCACCGGGGAGCTGTTTTTT,TRBV5-1,TRBD1,-,TRBJ2-2
CASSQEWLDQYTDTQYF,TGCGCCAGCAGCCAAGAATGGTTGGATCAGTACACAGATACGCAGTATTTT,TRBV4-3,-,-,TRBJ2-3
CASRRGQGSYEQYF,TGCGCCAGCAGAAGAGGACAGGGGTCCTACGAGCAGTACTTC,TRBV10-2,TRBD1,-,TRBJ2-7
CASSRALAGIYEQYF,TGCGCCAGCAGCCGTGCCCTAGCGGGGATTTACGAGCAGTACTTC,TRBV4-3,TRBD2,-,TRBJ2-7
CAWSVAPSSYNSPLHF,TGTGCCTGGAGTGTTGCGCCTAGCTCCTATAATTCACCCCTCCACTTT,TRBV30,-,-,TRBJ1-6
CASSVGISPLHF,TGTGCCAGCAGTGTAGGAATTTCACCCCTCCACTTT,TRBV25-1,-,-,TRBJ1-6